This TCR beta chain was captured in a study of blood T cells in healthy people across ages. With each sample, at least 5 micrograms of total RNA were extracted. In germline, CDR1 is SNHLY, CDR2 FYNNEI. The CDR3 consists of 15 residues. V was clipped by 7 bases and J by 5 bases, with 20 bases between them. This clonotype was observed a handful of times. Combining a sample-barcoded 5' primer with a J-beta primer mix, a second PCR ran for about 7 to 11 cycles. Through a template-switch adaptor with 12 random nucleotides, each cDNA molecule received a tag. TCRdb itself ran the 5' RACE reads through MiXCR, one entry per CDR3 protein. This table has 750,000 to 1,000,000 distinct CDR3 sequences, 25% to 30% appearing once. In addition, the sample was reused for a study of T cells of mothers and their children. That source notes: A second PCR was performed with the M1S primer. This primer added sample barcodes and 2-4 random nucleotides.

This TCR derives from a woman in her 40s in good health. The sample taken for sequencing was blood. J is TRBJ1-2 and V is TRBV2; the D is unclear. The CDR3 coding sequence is TGTGCCAGCACCGATTACCGGTGGGGAGTTTATGGCTACACCTTC. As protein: CASTDYRWGVYGYTF.